Below, one T cell receptor (beta chain) is given with its context. Antigen unknown. Trimming left V 1 base short and J 5 bases short, with 9 bases between. Germline values: CDR1 GTSNPN, CDR2 SVGIG (reference sequence). This CDR3 region has 12 residues. The data were obtained in a study of CD8+ T cells in alopecia areata. Notes on the study in general: Scalp data also include sequences from resident alphabeta T cells of normal skin. An increase in clonality over normal scalp was evident in lesional scalp, especially alopecia totalis/universalis.

The treatment here: oral pan-JAK inhibitor, 5-10 mg twice daily. Isolated RNA was reverse transcribed into cDNA used as the sequencing template. The assay was immunoSEQ multiplex PCR, and TCRdb's table has in-frame clones only and misses some. The sample has 50,000 to 65,000 clones; just over 45% are singletons. The chain couples TRBV30 to TRBJ2-7; tentative D call: TRBD1 (6 bases). Specimen: CD8+ T cells sorted from blood, collected at approximately week 36, from a patient treated with tofacitinib. The TCR was taken from a human donor with alopecia areata. Here the CDR3 reads CAWSDAGDEQYF. CDR3 in DNA: TGTGCCTGGAGTGACGCAGGGGACGAGCAGTACTTC.